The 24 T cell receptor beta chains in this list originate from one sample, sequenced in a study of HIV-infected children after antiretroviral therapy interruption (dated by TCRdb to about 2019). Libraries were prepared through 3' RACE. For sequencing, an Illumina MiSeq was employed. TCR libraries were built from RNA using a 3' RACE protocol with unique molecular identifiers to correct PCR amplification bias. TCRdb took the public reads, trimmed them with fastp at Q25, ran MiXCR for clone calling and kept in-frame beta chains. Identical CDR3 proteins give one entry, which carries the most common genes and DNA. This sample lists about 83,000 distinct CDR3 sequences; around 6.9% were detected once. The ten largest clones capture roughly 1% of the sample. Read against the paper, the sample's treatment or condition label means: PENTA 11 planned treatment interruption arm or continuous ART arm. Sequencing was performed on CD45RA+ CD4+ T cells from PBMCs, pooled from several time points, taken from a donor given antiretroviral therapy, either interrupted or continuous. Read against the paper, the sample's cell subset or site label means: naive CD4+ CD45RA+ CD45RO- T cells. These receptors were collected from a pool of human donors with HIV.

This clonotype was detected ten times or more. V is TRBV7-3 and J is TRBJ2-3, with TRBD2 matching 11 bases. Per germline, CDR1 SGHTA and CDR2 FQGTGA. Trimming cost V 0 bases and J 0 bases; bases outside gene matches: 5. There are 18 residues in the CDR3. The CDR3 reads CASSLTSGGAGSTDTQYF. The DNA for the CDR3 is TGTGCCAGCAGCTTAACTAGCGGGGGGGCCGGAAGCACAGATACGCAGTATTTT. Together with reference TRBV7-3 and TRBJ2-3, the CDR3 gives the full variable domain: GAGVSQTPSNKVTEKGKYVELRCDPISGHTALYWYRQSLGQGPEFLIYFQGTGAADDSGLPNDRFFAVRPEGSVSTLKIQRTERGDSAVYLCASSLTSGGAGSTDTQYFGPGTRLTVL.

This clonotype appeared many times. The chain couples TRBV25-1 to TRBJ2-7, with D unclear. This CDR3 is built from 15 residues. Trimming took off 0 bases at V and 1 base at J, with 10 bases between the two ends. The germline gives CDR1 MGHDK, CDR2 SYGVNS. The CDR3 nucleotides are TGTGCCAGCAGTGAATATGCAACCGATTCCTACGAGCAGTACTTC. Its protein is CASSEYATDSYEQYF.

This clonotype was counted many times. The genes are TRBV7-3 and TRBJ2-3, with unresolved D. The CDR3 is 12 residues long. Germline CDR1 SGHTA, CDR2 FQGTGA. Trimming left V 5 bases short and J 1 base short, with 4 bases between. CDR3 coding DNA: TGTGCCAGCAGCCACGGCACAGATACGCAGTATTTT. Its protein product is CASSHGTDTQYF.

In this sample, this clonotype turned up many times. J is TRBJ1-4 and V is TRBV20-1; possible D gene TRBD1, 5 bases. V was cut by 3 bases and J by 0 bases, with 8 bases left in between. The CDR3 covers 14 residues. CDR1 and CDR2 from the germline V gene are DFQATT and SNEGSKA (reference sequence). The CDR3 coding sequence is TGCAGTGCTAGTAGACAGCCAACTAATGAAAAACTGTTTTTT. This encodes CSASRQPTNEKLFF.

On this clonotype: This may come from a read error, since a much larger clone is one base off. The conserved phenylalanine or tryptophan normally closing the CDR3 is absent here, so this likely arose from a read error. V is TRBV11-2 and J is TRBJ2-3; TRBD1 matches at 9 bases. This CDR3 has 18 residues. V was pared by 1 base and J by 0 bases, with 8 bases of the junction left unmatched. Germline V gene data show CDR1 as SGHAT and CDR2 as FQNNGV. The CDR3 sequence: CASSLAWGTGSSTDTQYL. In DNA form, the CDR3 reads TGTGCCAGCAGCTTAGCATGGGGGACAGGGAGTAGCACAGATACGCAGTATCTT.

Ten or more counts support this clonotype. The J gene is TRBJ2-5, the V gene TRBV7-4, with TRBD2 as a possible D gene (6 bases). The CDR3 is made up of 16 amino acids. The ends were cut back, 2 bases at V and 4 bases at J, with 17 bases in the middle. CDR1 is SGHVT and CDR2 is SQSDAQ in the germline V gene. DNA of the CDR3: TGTGCCAGCAGCTTACAAGTGCGGGGCAGGGCAGAGACCCAGTACTTC. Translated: CASSLQVRGRAETQYF.

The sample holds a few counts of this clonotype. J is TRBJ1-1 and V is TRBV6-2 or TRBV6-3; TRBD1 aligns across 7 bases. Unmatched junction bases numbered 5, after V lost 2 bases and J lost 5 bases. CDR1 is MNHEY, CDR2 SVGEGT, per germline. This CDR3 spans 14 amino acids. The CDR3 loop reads CASSYRRGSTEAFF. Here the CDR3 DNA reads TGTGCCAGCAGTTACCGCAGGGGGAGTACTGAAGCTTTCTTT.

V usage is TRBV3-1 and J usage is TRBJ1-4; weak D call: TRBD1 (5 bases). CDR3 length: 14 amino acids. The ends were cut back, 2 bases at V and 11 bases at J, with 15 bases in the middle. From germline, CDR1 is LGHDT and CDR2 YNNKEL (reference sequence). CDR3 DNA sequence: TGTGCCAGCAGCCAACTCGGGGGTGGAGGGAAACTGTTTTTT. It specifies CASSQLGGGGKLFF.

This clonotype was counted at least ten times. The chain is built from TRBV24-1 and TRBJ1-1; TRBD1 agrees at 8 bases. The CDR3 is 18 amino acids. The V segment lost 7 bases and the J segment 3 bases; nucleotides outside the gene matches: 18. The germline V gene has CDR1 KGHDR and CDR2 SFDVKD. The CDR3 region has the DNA TGTGCCACCAGCCCCTATCCCGACAGGGGAAGAGAGGACACTGAAGCTTTCTTT. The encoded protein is CATSPYPDRGREDTEAFF.

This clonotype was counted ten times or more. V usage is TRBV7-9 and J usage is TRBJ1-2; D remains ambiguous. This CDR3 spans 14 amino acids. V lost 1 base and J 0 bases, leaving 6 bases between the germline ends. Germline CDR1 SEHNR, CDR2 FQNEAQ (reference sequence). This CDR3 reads CASSLVTANYGYTF. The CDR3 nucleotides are TGTGCCAGCAGCTTAGTAACAGCTAACTATGGCTACACCTTC.

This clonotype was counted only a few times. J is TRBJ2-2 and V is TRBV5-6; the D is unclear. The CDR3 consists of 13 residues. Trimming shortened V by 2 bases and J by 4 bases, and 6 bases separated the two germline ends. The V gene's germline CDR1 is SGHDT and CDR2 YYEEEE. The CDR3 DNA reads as TGTGCCAGCAGCTTTGCAGTCACCGGGGAGCTGTTTTTT. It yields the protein CASSFAVTGELFF.

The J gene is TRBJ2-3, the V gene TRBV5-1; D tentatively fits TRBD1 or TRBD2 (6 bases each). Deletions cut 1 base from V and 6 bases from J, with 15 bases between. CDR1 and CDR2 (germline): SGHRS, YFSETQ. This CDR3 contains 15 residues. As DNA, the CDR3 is TGCGCCAGCAGCTTGAGGGGGGACGTGATGGATACGCAGTATTTT. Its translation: CASSLRGDVMDTQYF.

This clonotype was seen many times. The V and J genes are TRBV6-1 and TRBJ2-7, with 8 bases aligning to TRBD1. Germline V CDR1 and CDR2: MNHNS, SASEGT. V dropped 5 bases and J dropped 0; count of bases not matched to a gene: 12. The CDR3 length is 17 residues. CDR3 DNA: TGTGCCAGCAGTTCCCGGACAGGGTCCAGAGTCTCCTACGAGCAGTACTTC. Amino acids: CASSSRTGSRVSYEQYF.

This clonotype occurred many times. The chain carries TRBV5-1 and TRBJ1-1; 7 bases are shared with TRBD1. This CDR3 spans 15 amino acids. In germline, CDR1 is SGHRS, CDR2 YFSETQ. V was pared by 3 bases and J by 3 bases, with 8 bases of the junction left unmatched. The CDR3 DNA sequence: TGCGCCAGCAGCTCGAAGCCAGGGGGGGACACTGAAGCTTTCTTT. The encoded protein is CASSSKPGGDTEAFF. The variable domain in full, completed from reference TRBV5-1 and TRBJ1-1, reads KAGVTQTPRYLIKTRGQQVTLSCSPISGHRSVSWYQQTPGQGLQFLFEYFSETQRNKGNFPGRFSGRQFSNSRSEMNVSTLELGDSALYLCASSSKPGGDTEAFFGQGTRLTVV.

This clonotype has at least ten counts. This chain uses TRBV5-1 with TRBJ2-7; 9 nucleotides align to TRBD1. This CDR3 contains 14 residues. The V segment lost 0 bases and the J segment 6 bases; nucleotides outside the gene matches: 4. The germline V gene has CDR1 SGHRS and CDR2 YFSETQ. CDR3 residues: CASSLGTGAGEQYF. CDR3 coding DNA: TGCGCCAGCAGCTTGGGGACAGGGGCGGGCGAGCAGTACTTC.

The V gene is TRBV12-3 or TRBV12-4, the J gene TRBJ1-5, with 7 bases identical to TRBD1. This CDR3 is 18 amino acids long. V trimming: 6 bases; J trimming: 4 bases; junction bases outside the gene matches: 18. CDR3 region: CASRIPGRQGWGNQPQHF. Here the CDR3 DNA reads TGTGCCAGCAGAATCCCGGGTCGACAGGGTTGGGGAAATCAGCCCCAGCATTTT.

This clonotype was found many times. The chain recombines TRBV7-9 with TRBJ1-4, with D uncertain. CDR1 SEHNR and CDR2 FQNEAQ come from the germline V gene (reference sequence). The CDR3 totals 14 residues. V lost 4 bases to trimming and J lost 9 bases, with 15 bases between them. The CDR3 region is CASSYGELGKKLFF. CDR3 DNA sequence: TGTGCCAGCAGCTATGGGGAGTTGGGGAAAAAACTGTTTTTT.

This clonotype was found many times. The CDR3 coding sequence is TGTGCCAGCAGCTCGTACACTGAAGCTTTCTTT. Residues: CASSSYTEAFF. V is TRBV5-6 and J is TRBJ1-1, with D unclear. Germline values: CDR1 SGHDT, CDR2 YYEEEE. The CDR3 extends over 11 amino acids. V lost 3 bases, J lost 3 bases, and 3 bases lay in between.

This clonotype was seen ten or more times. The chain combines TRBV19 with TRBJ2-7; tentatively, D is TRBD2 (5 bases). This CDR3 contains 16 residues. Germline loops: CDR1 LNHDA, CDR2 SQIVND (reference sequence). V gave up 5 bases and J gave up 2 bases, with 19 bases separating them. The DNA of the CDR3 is TGTGCCAGTAGTCTTGGACTGACGACAATGACCTACGAGCAGTACTTC. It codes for CASSLGLTTMTYEQYF.

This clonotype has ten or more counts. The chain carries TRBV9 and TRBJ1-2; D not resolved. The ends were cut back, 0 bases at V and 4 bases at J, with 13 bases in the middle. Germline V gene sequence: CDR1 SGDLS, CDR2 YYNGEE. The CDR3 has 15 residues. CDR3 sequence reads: CASSVAVGELYGYTF. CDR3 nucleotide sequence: TGTGCCAGCAGCGTAGCAGTCGGAGAGCTCTATGGCTACACCTTC.

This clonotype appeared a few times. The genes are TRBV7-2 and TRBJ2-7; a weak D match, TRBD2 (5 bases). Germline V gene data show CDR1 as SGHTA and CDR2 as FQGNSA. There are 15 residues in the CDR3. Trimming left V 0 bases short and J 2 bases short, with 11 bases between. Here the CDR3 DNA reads TGTGCCAGCAGCTTAGCGCCCGGGAACCCCTACGAGCAGTACTTC. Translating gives CASSLAPGNPYEQYF.

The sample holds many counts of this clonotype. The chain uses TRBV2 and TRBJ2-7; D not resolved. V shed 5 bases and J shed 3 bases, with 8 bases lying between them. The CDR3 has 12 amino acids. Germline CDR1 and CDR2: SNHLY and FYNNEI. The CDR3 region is CASSNLGYEQYF. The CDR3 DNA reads TGTGCCAGCAGTAACCTGGGCTACGAGCAGTACTTC. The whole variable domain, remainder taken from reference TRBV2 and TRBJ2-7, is EPEVTQTPSHQVTQMGQEVILRCVPISNHLYFYWYRQILGQKVEFLVSFYNNEISEKSEIFDDQFSVERPDGSNFTLKIRSTKLEDSAMYFCASSNLGYEQYFGPGTRLTVT.

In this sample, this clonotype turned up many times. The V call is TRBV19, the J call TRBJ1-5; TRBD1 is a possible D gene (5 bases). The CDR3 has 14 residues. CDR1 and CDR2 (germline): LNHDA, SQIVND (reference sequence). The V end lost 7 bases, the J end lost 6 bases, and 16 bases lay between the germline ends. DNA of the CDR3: TGTGCCAGTAATACGGCAGGGCGAAGTCAGCCCCAGCATTTT. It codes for CASNTAGRSQPQHF.

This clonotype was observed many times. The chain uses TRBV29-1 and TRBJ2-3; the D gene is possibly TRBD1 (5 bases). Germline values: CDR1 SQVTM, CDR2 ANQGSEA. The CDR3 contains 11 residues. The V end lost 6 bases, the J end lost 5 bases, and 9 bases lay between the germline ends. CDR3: CSVQGRDTQYF. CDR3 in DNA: TGCAGCGTCCAGGGTCGAGATACGCAGTATTTT.